The rows below give T cell receptor beta chains drawn from one sample of a study of T-cell reconstitution after alpha-beta-depleted transplantation in children. TCRdb reprocessed the PCR reads with MiXCR, giving one entry per CDR3 protein. The sample shows approximately 350,000 distinct CDR3 sequences, about 16% of them seen only once. The sample here was PBMCs, mostly from graft donor cells, taken 360 days after TCRalphabeta/CD19-depleted stem cell transplant. These receptors came from a male patient aged 2 to 9 who had a stem cell transplant for acute lymphoblastic leukemia, so the T cells may come from the graft donor. Each CDR3 is given with its conserved first and last residue. D genes are given only for firm matches. The listing skips clone size in some rows; elsewhere it reads once, few, many or a size class.

clone size	V gene	D gene	J gene	CDR3 protein	CDR3 DNA
-	TRBV4-2	-	TRBJ2-3	CASSLITGFEDTQYF	TGTGCCAGCAGCCTCATCACGGGGTTCGAAGATACGCAGTATTTT
-	TRBV6-5	-	TRBJ2-3	CASSFLPGLTGTDTQYF	TGTGCCAGCAGTTTCCTACCGGGACTCACGGGCACAGATACGCAGTATTTT
-	TRBV3-1	-	TRBJ1-1	CASSNPMGENTEAFF	TGTGCCAGCAGCAACCCTATGGGGGAGAACACTGAAGCTTTCTTT
-	TRBV7-8	TRBD2	TRBJ2-7	CASSLARERIPYEQYF	TGTGCCAGCAGCTTAGCGCGGGAGAGGATCCCCTACGAGCAGTACTTC
-	TRBV7-2	TRBD2	TRBJ2-3	CASSPNSGGTADTQYF	TGTGCCAGCAGCCCTAACTCGGGAGGTACCGCAGATACGCAGTATTTT
-	TRBV12-5	-	TRBJ2-1	CASGLVLSSYNEQFF	TGTGCTAGTGGTTTGGTACTCAGCTCCTACAATGAGCAGTTCTTC
-	TRBV4-1	-	TRBJ2-3	CASRERGVATDTQYF	TGCGCCAGCAGGGAAAGGGGGGTAGCAACAGATACGCAGTATTTT
-	TRBV6-2/TRBV6-3	TRBD2	TRBJ2-7	CASSSLTSGRLSYEQYF	TGTGCCAGCAGTTCCTTGACTAGCGGGCGCCTTTCCTACGAGCAGTACTTC
-	TRBV30	-	TRBJ2-3	CAWKGGLAQYF	TGTGCCTGGAAGGGGGGTCTGGCGCAGTATTTT
-	TRBV7-9	-	TRBJ2-7	CASKSGDSYEQYF	TGTGCCAGCAAGTCGGGAGACTCCTACGAGCAGTACTTC
many	TRBV24-1	TRBD2	TRBJ2-7	CATSDSSGPTSEQYF	TGTGCCACCAGTGATTCTAGCGGGCCAACTTCCGAGCAGTACTTC
few	TRBV27	-	TRBJ2-7	CASRGAYEQYF	TGTGCCAGCAGGGGGGCGTACGAGCAGTACTTC
few	TRBV6-5	TRBD2	TRBJ2-3	CASSYAGGPVETDTQYF	TGTGCCAGCAGTTACGCGGGAGGGCCAGTAGAGACAGATACGCAGTATTTT
few	TRBV25-1	-	TRBJ2-1	CASAEVVEQFF	TGTGCCAGCGCCGAGGTTGTGGAGCAGTTCTTC
many	TRBV7-2	-	TRBJ2-4	CASSPYRAKNIQYF	TGTGCCAGCAGCCCATACAGGGCCAAAAACATTCAGTACTTC
-	TRBV2	TRBD1	TRBJ1-6	CASSYRDRNSPLHF	TGTGCCAGCAGTTACCGGGACAGAAATTCACCCCTCCACTTT
few	TRBV7-2	-	TRBJ1-5	CASSPRGQPQHF	TGTGCCAGCAGCCCGAGGGGTCAGCCCCAGCATTTT
few	TRBV12-3/TRBV12-4	-	TRBJ2-1	CASSFLGNNEQFF	TGTGCCAGCAGTTTCTTAGGAAACAATGAGCAGTTCTTC
many	TRBV6-1	TRBD1	TRBJ1-4	CASSNNRQGRKLFF	TGTGCCAGCAGCAACAATCGACAGGGAAGGAAACTGTTTTTT
many	TRBV5-5	TRBD2	TRBJ2-1	CASSFEAGVWWEQFF	TGTGCCAGCAGCTTCGAGGCGGGAGTGTGGTGGGAGCAGTTCTTC
many	TRBV28	-	TRBJ2-7	CASNLGAYEQYF	TGTGCCAGCAATCTTGGGGCGTACGAGCAGTACTTC
-	TRBV4-1	-	TRBJ2-3	CASSQDPAPSARGDTQYF	TGCGCCAGCAGCCAAGATCCGGCGCCCTCGGCGCGGGGAGATACGCAGTATTTT
-	TRBV6-5	TRBD1	TRBJ2-3	CASSSTGTGTDTQYF	TGTGCCAGCAGTTCAACCGGGACAGGCACAGATACGCAGTATTTT
-	TRBV4-2	TRBD1	TRBJ2-7	CASSQDRRQGPHLELYF	TGTGCCAGCAGCCAAGACCGCCGACAGGGGCCTCACTTGGAGCTGTACTTC
-	TRBV20-1	-	TRBJ1-4	CSALGGDTLFF	TGCAGTGCCCTGGGGGGGGACACACTGTTTTTT
-	TRBV5-5	-	TRBJ2-1	CASSLVVSGNEQFF	TGTGCCAGCAGCTTGGTGGTATCGGGAAATGAGCAGTTCTTC
-	TRBV5-6	TRBD1	TRBJ1-2	CASSADRVEGYTF	TGTGCCAGCAGCGCAGACAGGGTTGAGGGCTACACCTTC
few	TRBV20-1	TRBD2	TRBJ2-5	CSARGLAGGSSQETQYF	TGCAGTGCTAGAGGGTTAGCGGGAGGATCCTCTCAAGAGACCCAGTACTTC
-	TRBV4-3	-	TRBJ1-2	CASSPDIGQSHGYTF	TGCGCCAGCAGCCCGGATATCGGACAGTCGCATGGCTACACCTTC
many	TRBV7-2	TRBD2	TRBJ2-5	CASSTLARAETQYF	TGTGCCAGCAGCACACTAGCGAGGGCGGAGACCCAGTACTTC
-	TRBV12-3/TRBV12-4	-	TRBJ1-4	CATTLGGGGEKLFF	TGTGCCACCACACTCGGGGGCGGTGGGGAAAAACTGTTTTTT
many	TRBV5-1	-	TRBJ2-1	CASSLDAGLGEQFF	TGCGCCAGCAGCTTAGACGCGGGGTTGGGTGAGCAGTTCTTC
few	TRBV28	-	TRBJ1-2	CASSFPSDGYTF	TGTGCCAGCAGTTTCCCCTCGGATGGCTACACCTTC
-	TRBV5-4	TRBD1	TRBJ2-4	CASSSGGPGQPQNGNIQYF	TGTGCCAGCAGCTCAGGTGGTCCGGGACAGCCTCAAAACGGGAACATTCAGTACTTC
many	TRBV29-1	TRBD2	TRBJ2-7	CSASGLAGVEEQYF	TGCAGCGCATCGGGACTAGCGGGAGTAGAAGAGCAGTACTTC